The present entry profiles one T cell receptor beta chain with its context. Clones were read by immunoSEQ multiplex PCR, and TCRdb kept only the in-frame ones, dropping some. Of some 140,000 clones in the sample, approximately 94% were seen once. The data belong to a study of control samples from healthy donors and cancer patients. CDR3 length: 13 amino acids. Germline values: CDR1 SEHNR, CDR2 FQNEAQ (reference sequence). Trimming cost V 5 bases and J 5 bases, with 11 bases left between them. The TCR sequence derives from a man between 40 and 49 years old in good health. Sequenced input: blood. The rearrangement uses TRBV7-9 and TRBJ2-3; no clear D. The CDR3 reads CASSPVGGDTQYF. The CDR3 DNA is TGTGCCAGCAGCCCCGTGGGCGGAGATACGCAGTATTTT. The full variable domain, with the rest looked up from reference TRBV7-9 and TRBJ2-3, is DTGVSQNPRHKITKRGQNVTFRCDPISEHNRLYWYRQTLGQGPEFLTYFQNEAQLEKSRLLSDRFSAERPKGSFSTLEIQRTEQGDSAMYLCASSPVGGDTQYFGPGTRLTVL.